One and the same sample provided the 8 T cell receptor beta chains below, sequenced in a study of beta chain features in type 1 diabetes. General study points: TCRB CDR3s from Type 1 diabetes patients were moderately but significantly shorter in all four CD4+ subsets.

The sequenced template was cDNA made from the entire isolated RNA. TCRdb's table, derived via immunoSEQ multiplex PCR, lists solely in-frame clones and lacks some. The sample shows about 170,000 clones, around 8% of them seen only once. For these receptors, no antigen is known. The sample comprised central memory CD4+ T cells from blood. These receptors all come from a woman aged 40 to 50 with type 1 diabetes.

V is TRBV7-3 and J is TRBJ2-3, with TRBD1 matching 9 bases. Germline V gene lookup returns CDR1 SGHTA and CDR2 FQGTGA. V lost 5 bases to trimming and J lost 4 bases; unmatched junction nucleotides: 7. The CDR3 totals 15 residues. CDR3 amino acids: CASSLGQGKADTQYF. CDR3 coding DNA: TGTGCCAGCAGCCTCGGACAGGGGAAGGCAGATACGCAGTATTTT.

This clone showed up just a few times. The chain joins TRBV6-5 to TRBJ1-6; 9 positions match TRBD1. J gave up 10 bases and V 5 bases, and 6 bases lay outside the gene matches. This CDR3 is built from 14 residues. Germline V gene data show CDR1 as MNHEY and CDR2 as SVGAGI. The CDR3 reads CASSPGQGRSPLHF. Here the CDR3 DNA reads TGTGCCAGCAGTCCGGGACAGGGAAGATCACCCCTCCACTTT.

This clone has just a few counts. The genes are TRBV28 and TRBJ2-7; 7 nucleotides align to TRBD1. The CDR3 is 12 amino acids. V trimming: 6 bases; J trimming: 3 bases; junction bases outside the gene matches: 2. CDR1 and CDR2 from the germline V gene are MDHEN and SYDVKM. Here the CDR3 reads CASSDRVYEQYF. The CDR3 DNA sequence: TGTGCCAGCAGCGACAGGGTCTACGAGCAGTACTTC.

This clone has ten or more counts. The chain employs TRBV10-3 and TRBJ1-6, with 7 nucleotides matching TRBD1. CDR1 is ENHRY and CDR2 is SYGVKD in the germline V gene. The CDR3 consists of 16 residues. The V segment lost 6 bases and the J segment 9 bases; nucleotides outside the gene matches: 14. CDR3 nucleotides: TGTGCCATCAGGGGGCAGGGTACAGGGGTCGGTTCACCCCTCCACTTT. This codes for CAIRGQGTGVGSPLHF.

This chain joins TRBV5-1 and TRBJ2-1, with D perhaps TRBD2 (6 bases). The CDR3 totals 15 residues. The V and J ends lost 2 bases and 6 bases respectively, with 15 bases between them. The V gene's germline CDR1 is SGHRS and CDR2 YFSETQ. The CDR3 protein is CASSFRLDGTNEQFF. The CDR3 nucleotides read TGCGCCAGCAGCTTCCGACTAGACGGGACCAATGAGCAGTTCTTC.

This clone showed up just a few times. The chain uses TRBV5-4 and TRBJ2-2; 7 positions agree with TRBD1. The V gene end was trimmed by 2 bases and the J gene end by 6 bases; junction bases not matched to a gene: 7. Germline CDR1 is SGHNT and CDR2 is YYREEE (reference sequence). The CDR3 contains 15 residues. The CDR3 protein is CASSFNRGEPGELFF. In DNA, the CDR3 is TGTGCCAGCAGCTTCAACAGGGGAGAGCCCGGGGAGCTGTTTTTT. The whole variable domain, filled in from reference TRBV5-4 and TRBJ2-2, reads ETGVTQSPTHLIKTRGQQVTLRCSSQSGHNTVSWYQQALGQGPQFIFQYYREEENGRGNFPPRFSGLQFPNYSSELNVNALELDDSALYLCASSFNRGEPGELFFGEGSRLTVL.

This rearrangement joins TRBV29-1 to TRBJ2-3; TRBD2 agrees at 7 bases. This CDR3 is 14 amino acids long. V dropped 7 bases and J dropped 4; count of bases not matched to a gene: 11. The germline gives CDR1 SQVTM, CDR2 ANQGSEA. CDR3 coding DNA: TGCAGCGCATCCGGGACTACAGGTTCAGATACGCAGTATTTT. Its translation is CSASGTTGSDTQYF.

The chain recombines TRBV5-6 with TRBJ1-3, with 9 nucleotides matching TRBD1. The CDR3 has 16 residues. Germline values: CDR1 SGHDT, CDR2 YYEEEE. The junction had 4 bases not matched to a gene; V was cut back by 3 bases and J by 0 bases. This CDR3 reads CASSSGTGRSGNTIYF. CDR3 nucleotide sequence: TGTGCCAGCAGCTCTGGGACAGGGCGCTCTGGAAACACCATATATTTT.